Listed below are T cell receptor beta chains from one sample, sequenced in a study of shared clonotypes between healthy human individuals. Clones were read by immunoSEQ multiplex PCR, and TCRdb kept only the in-frame ones, dropping some. Of approximately 2.1 million clones in the sample, over 85% were seen once. The specimen was naive CD4+ T cells from PBMCs. Every receptor here comes from a man younger than 35 in good health. Some clones in this sample may be carry-over from other donors' samples. The CDR3 runs from the conserved cysteine through the conserved F or W. A D gene is named only where the DNA matches it firmly. Size values are once, few and many counts, or a class for expanded clones, and some rows have none.

CDR3 protein	CDR3 DNA	D gene	clone size	V gene	J gene
CATSERTGGQPQHF	TGTGCCACCAGCGAAAGGACGGGAGGACAGCCCCAGCATTTT	.	.	TRBV15	TRBJ1-5
CASGRLAANTGELFF	TGTGCCAGCGGGCGACTAGCCGCTAACACCGGGGAGCTGTTTTTT	TRBD2	once	TRBV27	TRBJ2-2
CAWEGIVGEQYF	TGTGCCTGGGAGGGGATAGTCGGCGAGCAGTACTTC	.	.	TRBV30	TRBJ2-7
CAWSLPGRVAGELFF	TGTGCCTGGAGTTTACCGGGACGTGTGGCCGGGGAGCTGTTTTTT	.	once	TRBV30	TRBJ2-2
CASSFLPSGDEQYF	TGTGCCAGCAGTTTTCTGCCGTCTGGGGACGAGCAGTACTTC	.	.	TRBV28	TRBJ2-7
CASSFLGSLNNEQFF	TGTGCCAGCAGTTTCCTGGGCTCCTTGAACAATGAGCAGTTCTTC	.	.	TRBV27	TRBJ2-1
CASSPPGASSYNEQFF	TGTGCCAGCAGCCCACCGGGGGCCAGCTCCTACAATGAGCAGTTCTTC	.	.	TRBV7-6	TRBJ2-1
CASSLLPGLQSTDTQYF	TGCGCCAGCAGCCTACTACCGGGTCTCCAAAGCACAGATACGCAGTATTTT	.	once	TRBV5-1	TRBJ2-3
CASSVRNEQFF	TGTGCCAGCAGCGTGCGCAATGAGCAGTTCTTC	.	.	TRBV5-4	TRBJ2-1
CASSEPGQAIYEQYF	TGTGCCAGTAGTGAGCCCGGACAGGCCATCTACGAGCAGTACTTC	TRBD1	.	TRBV19	TRBJ2-7
CASRPKLGTRRDTQYF	TGTGCCAGCAGACCTAAACTCGGGACTCGTCGGGATACGCAGTATTTT	.	.	TRBV28	TRBJ2-3
CASSLVARAEQYF	TGTGCCAGCAGCTTAGTGGCCAGGGCCGAGCAGTACTTC	.	.	TRBV25-1	TRBJ2-7
CAWSAGASYEQYF	TGTGCCTGGAGTGCTGGCGCTTCCTACGAGCAGTACTTC	.	.	TRBV30	TRBJ2-7
CASSSAALEPTDTQYF	TGTGCCAGCAGTTCCGCCGCACTAGAACCCACAGATACGCAGTATTTT	.	.	TRBV28	TRBJ2-3
CASSPRLGGIGGTDTQYF	TGTGCCAGCTCACCAAGGCTTGGTGGGATAGGTGGCACAGATACGCAGTATTTT	.	.	TRBV18	TRBJ2-3